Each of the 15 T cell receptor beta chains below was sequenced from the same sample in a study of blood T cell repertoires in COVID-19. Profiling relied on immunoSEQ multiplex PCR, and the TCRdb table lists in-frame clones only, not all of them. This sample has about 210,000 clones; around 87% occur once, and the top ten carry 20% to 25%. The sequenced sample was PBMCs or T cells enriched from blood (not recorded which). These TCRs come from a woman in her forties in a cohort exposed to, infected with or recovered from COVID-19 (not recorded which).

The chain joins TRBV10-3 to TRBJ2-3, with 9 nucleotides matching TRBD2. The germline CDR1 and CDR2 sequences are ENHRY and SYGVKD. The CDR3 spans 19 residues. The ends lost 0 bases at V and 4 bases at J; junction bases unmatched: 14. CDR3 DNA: TGTGCCATCAGTGAGTCGAAGTCTGCGGGGGGGCCTTGGGCAGATACGCAGTATTTT. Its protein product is CAISESKSAGGPWADTQYF.

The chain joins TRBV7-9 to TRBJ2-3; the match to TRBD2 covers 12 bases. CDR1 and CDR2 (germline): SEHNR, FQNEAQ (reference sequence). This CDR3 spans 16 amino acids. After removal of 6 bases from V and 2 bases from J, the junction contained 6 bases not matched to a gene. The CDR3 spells CASSSRLAGVTDTQYF. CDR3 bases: TGTGCCAGCAGTTCCCGACTAGCGGGAGTCACAGATACGCAGTATTTT.

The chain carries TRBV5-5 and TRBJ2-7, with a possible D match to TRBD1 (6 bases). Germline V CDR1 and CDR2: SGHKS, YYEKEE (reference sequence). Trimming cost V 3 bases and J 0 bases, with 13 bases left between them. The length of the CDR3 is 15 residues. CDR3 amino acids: CASSYSGVPSYEQYF. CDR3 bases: TGTGCCAGCAGCTACTCAGGGGTTCCCTCCTACGAGCAGTACTTC.

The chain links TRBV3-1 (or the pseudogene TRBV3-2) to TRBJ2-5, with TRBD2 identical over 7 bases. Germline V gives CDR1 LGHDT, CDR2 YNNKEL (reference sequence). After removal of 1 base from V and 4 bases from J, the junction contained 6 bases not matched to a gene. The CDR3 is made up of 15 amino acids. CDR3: CASSQGAGTIETQYF. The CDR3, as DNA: TGTGCCAGCAGCCAAGGAGCCGGGACTATAGAGACCCAGTACTTC.

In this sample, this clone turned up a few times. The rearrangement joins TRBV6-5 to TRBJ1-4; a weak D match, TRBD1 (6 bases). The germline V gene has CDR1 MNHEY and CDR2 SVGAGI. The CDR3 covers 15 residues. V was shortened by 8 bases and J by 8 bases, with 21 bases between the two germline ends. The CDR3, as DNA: TGTGCCAGCTCCGCCGAGGGGGGGCGCCGAGAAAAACTGTTTTTT. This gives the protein CASSAEGGRREKLFF.

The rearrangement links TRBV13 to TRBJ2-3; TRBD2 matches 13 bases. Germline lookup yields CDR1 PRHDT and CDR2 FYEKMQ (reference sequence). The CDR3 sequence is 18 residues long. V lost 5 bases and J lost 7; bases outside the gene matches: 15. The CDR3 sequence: CASSESGLAGLDQNTQYF. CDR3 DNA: TGTGCCAGCAGCGAATCGGGACTAGCGGGGCTTGATCAAAATACGCAGTATTTT.

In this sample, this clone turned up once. Here the CDR3 DNA reads TGTGCCAGCAGCCAAGATCGGGACAGGGCCACGATCTATGGCTACACCTTC. Its translation: CASSQDRDRATIYGYTF. The gene calls are TRBV3-1 (or the pseudogene TRBV3-2) and TRBJ1-2; 9 bases match TRBD1. This CDR3 comprises 17 residues. Germline V gene data show CDR1 as LGHDT and CDR2 as YNNKEL (reference sequence). With V trimmed by 0 bases and J by 4 bases, 9 bases remained unmatched.

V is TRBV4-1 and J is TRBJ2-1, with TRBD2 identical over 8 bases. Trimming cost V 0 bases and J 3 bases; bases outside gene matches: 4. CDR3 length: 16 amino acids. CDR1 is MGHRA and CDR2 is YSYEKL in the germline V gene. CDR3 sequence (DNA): TGCGCCAGCAGCCAAGAGGCCGGGACTAGCTACAATGAGCAGTTCTTC. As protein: CASSQEAGTSYNEQFF.

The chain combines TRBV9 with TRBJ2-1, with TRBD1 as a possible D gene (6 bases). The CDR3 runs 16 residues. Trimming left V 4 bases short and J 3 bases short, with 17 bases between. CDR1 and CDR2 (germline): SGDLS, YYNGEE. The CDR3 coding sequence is TGTGCCAGCAGCTCCGAACAGGGCGCCGGCTACAATGAGCAGTTCTTC. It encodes CASSSEQGAGYNEQFF.

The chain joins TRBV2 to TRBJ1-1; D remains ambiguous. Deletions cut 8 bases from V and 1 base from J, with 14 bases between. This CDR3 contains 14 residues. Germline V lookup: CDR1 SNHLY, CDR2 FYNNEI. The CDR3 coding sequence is TGTGCCAGCTCGGGAGGTCGGGGGAACACTGAAGCTTTCTTT. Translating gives CASSGGRGNTEAFF.

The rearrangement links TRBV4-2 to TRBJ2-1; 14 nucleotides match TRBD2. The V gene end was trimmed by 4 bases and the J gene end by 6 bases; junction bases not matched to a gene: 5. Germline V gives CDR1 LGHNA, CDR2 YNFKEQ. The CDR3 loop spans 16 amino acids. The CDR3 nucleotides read TGTGCCAGCAGCCCGCCGGGACTAGCGGGAGCCAATGAGCAGTTCTTC. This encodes CASSPPGLAGANEQFF.

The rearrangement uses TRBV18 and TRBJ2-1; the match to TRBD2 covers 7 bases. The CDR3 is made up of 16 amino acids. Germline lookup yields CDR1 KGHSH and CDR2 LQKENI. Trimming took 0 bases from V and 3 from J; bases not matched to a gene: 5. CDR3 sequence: CASSPPVQRGYNEQFF. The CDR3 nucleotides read TGTGCCAGCTCACCACCGGTCCAGCGGGGCTACAATGAGCAGTTCTTC.

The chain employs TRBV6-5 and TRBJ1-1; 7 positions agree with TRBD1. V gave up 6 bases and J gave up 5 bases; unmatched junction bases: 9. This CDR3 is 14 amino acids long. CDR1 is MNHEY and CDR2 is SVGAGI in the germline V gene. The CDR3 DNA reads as TGTGCCAGCAGCGTGACAGGGTGGGGGACTGAAGCTTTCTTT. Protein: CASSVTGWGTEAFF.

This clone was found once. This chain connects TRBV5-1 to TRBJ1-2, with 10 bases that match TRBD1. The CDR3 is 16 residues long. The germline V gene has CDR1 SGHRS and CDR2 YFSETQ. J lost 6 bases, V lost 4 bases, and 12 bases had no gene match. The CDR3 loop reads CASSPGTGDGYNGYTF. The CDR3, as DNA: TGCGCCAGCAGCCCAGGGACAGGGGATGGGTACAATGGCTACACCTTC.

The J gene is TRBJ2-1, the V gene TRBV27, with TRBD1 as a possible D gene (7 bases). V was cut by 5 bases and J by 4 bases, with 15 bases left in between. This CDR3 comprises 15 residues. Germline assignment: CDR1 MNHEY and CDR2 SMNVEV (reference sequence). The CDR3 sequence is CASSLSGGMYNEQFF. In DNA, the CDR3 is TGTGCCAGCAGTCTCTCAGGGGGGATGTACAATGAGCAGTTCTTC.